This T cell receptor beta chain was recovered during a study of memory CD4+ T cells and cytomegalovirus serostatus. Across the study: Donors were healthy Belgian adults, 10 or so CMV seropositive and 20 to 25 seronegative.

J was trimmed by 0 bases and V by 4 bases; bases with no gene match: 4. In germline, CDR1 is SGHNT, CDR2 YYREEE (reference sequence). The CDR3 runs to 16 residues. Authors' methods: After removing out-of-frame reads, millions of distinct TCRbeta sequences remained. Data came from immunoSEQ multiplex PCR; TCRdb stores just in-frame clones and leaves some out. That table gives V, J and clone size, and the DNA gave D and trimming. The sample has tens of thousands of clones; approximately 77% are singletons. The sort gate was single viable CD3+CD4+CD8-CD45RO+ cells for memory CD4+ T cells. The source of this sequence is an adult in good health and CMV-seronegative. Sequenced sample: memory CD4+ T cells from blood. V is TRBV5-4 and J is TRBJ2-3, with TRBD2 matching over 11 bases. CDR3 DNA sequence: TGTGCCAGCAGCCCGGGACTAGCGGCTAGCACAGATACGCAGTATTTT. Amino acids: CASSPGLAASTDTQYF.